This T cell receptor (beta chain) came from a study of CD8 T cells in Susac syndrome. Trimming removed 6 bases at V and 2 bases at J, with 14 bases between. The CDR3 contains 14 residues. Germline V gene data show CDR1 as MDHEN and CDR2 as SYDVKM. After extraction with the RNeasy kit, about 0.45 to 1 ug of the RNA was reverse transcribed using random hexamers. TCRdb reprocessed the immunoSEQ multiplex PCR reads with MiXCR, giving one entry per CDR3 protein. The sample includes 150,000 or so distinct CDR3 sequences, 92% seen only once; the top ten take approximately 0.082%. The TCR sequence derives from a human donor in good health. This rearrangement joins TRBV28 to TRBJ2-7; D possibly corresponds to TRBD2 (6 bases). Sequencing was done on a sample of CD4+ T cells from PBMCs. The CDR3 DNA is TGTGCCAGCAGAGTCCTAGCGCTTCCCTACGAGCAGTACTTC. Protein sequence: CASRVLALPYEQYF.